One and the same sample provided the 9 T cell receptor beta chains below, sequenced in a study of cytomegalovirus exposure and HLA in healthy donors. The assay was immunoSEQ multiplex PCR, and TCRdb's table has in-frame clones only and misses some. The sample records about 250,000 clones, over 75% being singletons. The specimen sequenced was PBMCs. The receptors stem from a man younger than 35 in good health and CMV-seropositive.

The chain carries TRBV6-5 and TRBJ2-1; TRBD1 aligns across 7 bases. Looked up from germline, CDR1 is MNHEY and CDR2 is SVGAGI. After removal of 5 bases from V and 4 bases from J, the junction contained 8 bases not matched to a gene. The CDR3 is 15 amino acids. As DNA, the CDR3 is TGTGCCAGCAGTCCGACCGGGACAGAATACAATGAGCAGTTCTTC. Protein sequence: CASSPTGTEYNEQFF.

The chain has TRBV5-6 and TRBJ2-1; 11 bases are a match to TRBD2. J gave up 8 bases and V 0 bases, and 7 bases lay outside the gene matches. CDR1 SGHDT and CDR2 YYEEEE come from the germline V gene. CDR3 length equals 16 residues. In DNA form, the CDR3 reads TGTGCCAGCAGCTTGGTCACTAGCGGGAGATTCGATGAGCAGTTCTTC. This sequence encodes CASSLVTSGRFDEQFF.

The chain combines TRBV4-2 with TRBJ2-3; D not certain. Germline V gene sequence: CDR1 LGHNA, CDR2 YNFKEQ. The V and J ends lost 0 bases and 2 bases respectively, with 0 bases between them. The length of the CDR3 is 12 residues. The CDR3 spells CASSQDTDTQYF. The CDR3, as DNA: TGTGCCAGCAGCCAAGACACAGATACGCAGTATTTT.

In DNA form, the CDR3 reads TGTGCCAGCAGCGGAGACGGGACAAACAATCAGCCCCAGCATTTT. It encodes CASSGDGTNNQPQHF. The rearrangement uses TRBV9 and TRBJ1-5; the D gene is possibly TRBD1 (6 bases). V dropped 3 bases and J dropped 3 bases, with 13 bases sitting between them. Germline CDR1 reads SGDLS; CDR2 reads YYNGEE. The CDR3 runs to 15 residues. Full variable domain (rest looked up from reference TRBV9 and TRBJ1-5): DSGVTQTPKHLITATGQRVTLRCSPRSGDLSVYWYQQSLDQGLQFLIQYYNGEERAKGNILERFSAQQFPDLHSELNLSSLELGDSALYFCASSGDGTNNQPQHFGDGTRLSIL.

This chain joins TRBV28 and TRBJ2-7, with 10 bases lining up with TRBD1. The trim removed 4 bases at V and 8 bases at J, leaving 14 bases unmatched. The CDR3 extends over 16 amino acids. CDR1 is MDHEN and CDR2 is SYDVKM in the germline V gene. This chain's CDR3 is CASSSPTSGQGRKQYF. CDR3 in DNA: TGTGCCAGCAGTTCCCCGACCTCGGGACAGGGGAGGAAGCAGTACTTC.

This clone was counted once. The chain employs TRBV5-1 and TRBJ2-2, with D possibly matching TRBD1 (6 bases). Germline CDR1 SGHRS, CDR2 YFSETQ. This CDR3 has 17 residues. The germline V and J ends were trimmed by 1 base and 0 bases, with 13 bases remaining between them. For the CDR3, the DNA is TGCGCCAGCAGCTTGACCGGACAGTTCCCGAACACCGGGGAGCTGTTTTTT. Protein sequence: CASSLTGQFPNTGELFF.

J is TRBJ2-7 and V is TRBV2; a possible D gene is TRBD1 (5 bases). Trimming removed 5 bases at V and 0 bases at J, with 11 bases between. Per the germline V gene, CDR1 is SNHLY and CDR2 is FYNNEI. The CDR3 runs 14 residues. The CDR3 spells CASSRGGSSYEQYF. The CDR3 DNA sequence: TGTGCCAGCAGTAGGGGCGGTAGCTCCTACGAGCAGTACTTC.

V is TRBV9 and J is TRBJ2-3; possible D gene TRBD2, 6 bases. Deletions cut 0 bases from V and 1 base from J, with 9 bases between. The germline V gene has CDR1 SGDLS and CDR2 YYNGEE. The CDR3 extends over 15 amino acids. The CDR3 reads CASSVGGARTDTQYF. As DNA, the CDR3 is TGTGCCAGCAGCGTAGGCGGGGCACGCACAGATACGCAGTATTTT.

The rearrangement joins TRBV14 to TRBJ2-5; TRBD1 matches at 8 bases. This CDR3 is 18 amino acids long. V trimming: 3 bases; J trimming: 1 base; junction bases outside the gene matches: 13. Germline CDR1 and CDR2: SGHDN and FVKESK. The CDR3 sequence: CASSQGIGQGMAQETQYF. CDR3 nucleotides: TGTGCCAGCAGCCAGGGAATCGGACAGGGCATGGCCCAAGAGACCCAGTACTTC.